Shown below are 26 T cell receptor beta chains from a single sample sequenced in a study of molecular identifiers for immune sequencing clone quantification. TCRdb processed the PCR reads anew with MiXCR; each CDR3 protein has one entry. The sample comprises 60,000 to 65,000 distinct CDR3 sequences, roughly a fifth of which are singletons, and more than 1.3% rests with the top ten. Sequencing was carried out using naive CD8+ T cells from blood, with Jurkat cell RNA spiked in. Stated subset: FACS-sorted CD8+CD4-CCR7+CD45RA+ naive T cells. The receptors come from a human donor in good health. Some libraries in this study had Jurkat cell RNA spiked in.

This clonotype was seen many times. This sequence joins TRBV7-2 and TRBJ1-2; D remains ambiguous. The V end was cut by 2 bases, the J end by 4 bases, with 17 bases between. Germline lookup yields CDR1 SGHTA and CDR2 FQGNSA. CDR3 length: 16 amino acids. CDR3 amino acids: CASSLYLVAAPYGYTF. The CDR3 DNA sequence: TGTGCCAGCAGCTTATATCTTGTTGCGGCCCCCTATGGCTACACCTTC.

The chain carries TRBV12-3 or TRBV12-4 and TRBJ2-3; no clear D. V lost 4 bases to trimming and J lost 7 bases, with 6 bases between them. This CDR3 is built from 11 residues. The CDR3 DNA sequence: TGTGCCAGCAGTTGGAGCTATACGCAGTATTTT. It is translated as CASSWSYTQYF.

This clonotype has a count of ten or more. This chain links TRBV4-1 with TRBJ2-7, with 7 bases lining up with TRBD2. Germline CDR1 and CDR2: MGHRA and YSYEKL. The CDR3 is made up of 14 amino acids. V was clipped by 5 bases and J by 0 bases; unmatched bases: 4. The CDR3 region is CASSLAGSSYEQYF. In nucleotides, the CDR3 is TGCGCCAGCAGCTTAGCGGGCAGCTCCTACGAGCAGTACTTC.

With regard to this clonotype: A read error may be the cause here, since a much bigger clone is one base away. Here the CDR3 DNA reads TGTGCCACCAGTGATTATAGCACAAATACGCAGTATTTT. This sequence encodes CATSDYSTNTQYF. The gene calls are TRBV24-1 and TRBJ2-3, with D uncertain. Germline CDR1 KGHDR, CDR2 SFDVKD. The CDR3 covers 13 residues.

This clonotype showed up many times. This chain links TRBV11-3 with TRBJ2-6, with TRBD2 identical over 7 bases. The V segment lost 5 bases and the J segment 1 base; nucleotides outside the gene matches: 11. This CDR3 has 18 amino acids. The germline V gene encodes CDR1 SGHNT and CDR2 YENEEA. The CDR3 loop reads CASSPGGWGKSGANVLTF. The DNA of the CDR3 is TGTGCCAGCAGCCCGGGGGGTTGGGGGAAATCTGGGGCCAACGTCCTGACTTTC.

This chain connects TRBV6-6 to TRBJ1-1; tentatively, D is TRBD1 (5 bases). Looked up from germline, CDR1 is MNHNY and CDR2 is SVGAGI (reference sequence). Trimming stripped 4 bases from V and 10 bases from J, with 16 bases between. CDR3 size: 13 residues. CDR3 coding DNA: TGTGCCAGCAGTTGCAATTCCGGGGCGGCAGCTTTCTTT. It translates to CASSCNSGAAAFF.

Written as DNA, the CDR3 is TGTGCCAGCAGTCAGAGGGCGGGCTACTATGGCTACACCTTC. Its protein is CASSQRAGYYGYTF. The chain joins TRBV28 to TRBJ1-2; D not certain. CDR3 length: 14 amino acids. V lost 5 bases to trimming and J lost 3 bases, with 13 bases between them. Germline CDR1 MDHEN, CDR2 SYDVKM.

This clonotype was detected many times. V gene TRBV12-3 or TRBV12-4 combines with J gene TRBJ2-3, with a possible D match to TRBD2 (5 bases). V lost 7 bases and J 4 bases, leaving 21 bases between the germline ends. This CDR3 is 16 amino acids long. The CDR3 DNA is TGTGCCAGCACCGCCCAAGGCGGAGGTTGGGCAGATACGCAGTATTTT. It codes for CASTAQGGGWADTQYF.

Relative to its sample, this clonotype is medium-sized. Here the CDR3 DNA reads TGCAGCGTTGAAGTTCTGGGACAGACTACGCAGTATTTT. This codes for CSVEVLGQTTQYF. The rearrangement links TRBV29-1 to TRBJ2-3; TRBD1 agrees at 7 bases. V gave up 1 base and J gave up 8 bases; unmatched junction bases: 6. The CDR3 extends over 13 amino acids. Germline lookup yields CDR1 SQVTM and CDR2 ANQGSEA.

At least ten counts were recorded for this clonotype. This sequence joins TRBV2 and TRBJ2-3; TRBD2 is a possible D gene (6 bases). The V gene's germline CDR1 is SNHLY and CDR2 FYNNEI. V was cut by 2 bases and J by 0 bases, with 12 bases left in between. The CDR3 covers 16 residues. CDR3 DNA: TGTGCCAGCAGTGAATGGGGGAGCGGGAGCACAGATACGCAGTATTTT. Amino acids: CASSEWGSGSTDTQYF. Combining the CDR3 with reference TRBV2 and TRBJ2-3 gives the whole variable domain EPEVTQTPSHQVTQMGQEVILRCVPISNHLYFYWYRQILGQKVEFLVSFYNNEISEKSEIFDDQFSVERPDGSNFTLKIRSTKLEDSAMYFCASSEWGSGSTDTQYFGPGTRLTVL.

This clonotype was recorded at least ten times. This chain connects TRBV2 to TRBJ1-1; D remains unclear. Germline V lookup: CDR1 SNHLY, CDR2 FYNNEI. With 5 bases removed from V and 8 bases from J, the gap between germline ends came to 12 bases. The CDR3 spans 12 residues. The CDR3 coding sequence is TGTGCCAGCAGTCCCACAGCGCTAGAAGCTTTCTTT. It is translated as CASSPTALEAFF.

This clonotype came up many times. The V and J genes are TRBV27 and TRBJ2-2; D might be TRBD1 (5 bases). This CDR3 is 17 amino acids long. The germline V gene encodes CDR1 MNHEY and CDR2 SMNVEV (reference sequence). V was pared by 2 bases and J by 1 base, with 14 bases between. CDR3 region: CASSLMFGQENTGELFF. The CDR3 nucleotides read TGTGCCAGCAGTTTAATGTTTGGACAAGAGAACACCGGGGAGCTGTTTTTT.

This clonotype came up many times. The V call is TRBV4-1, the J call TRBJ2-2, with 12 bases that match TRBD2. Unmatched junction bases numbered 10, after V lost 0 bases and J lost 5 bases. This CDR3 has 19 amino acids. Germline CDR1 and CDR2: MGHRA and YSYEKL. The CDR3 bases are TGCGCCAGCAGCCAAGAAATGGCCCTACTAGCGGGAGGTACCGGGGAGCTGTTTTTT. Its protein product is CASSQEMALLAGGTGELFF.

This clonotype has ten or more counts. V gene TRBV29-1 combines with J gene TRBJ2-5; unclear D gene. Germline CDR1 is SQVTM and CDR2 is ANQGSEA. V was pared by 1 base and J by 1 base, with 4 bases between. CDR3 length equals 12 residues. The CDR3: CSVEASQETQYF. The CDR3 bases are TGCAGCGTTGAAGCCTCCCAAGAGACCCAGTACTTC.

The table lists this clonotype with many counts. This CDR3 is CASSLGDSRFNEQFF. The CDR3 DNA is TGTGCCAGTTCTTTGGGGGACTCGAGATTCAATGAGCAGTTCTTC. The rearrangement joins TRBV27 to TRBJ2-1, with D tentatively TRBD2 (6 bases). Trimming removed 9 bases from V and 6 bases from J, with 21 bases in between. Germline CDR1 and CDR2: MNHEY and SMNVEV (reference sequence). This CDR3 has 15 residues.

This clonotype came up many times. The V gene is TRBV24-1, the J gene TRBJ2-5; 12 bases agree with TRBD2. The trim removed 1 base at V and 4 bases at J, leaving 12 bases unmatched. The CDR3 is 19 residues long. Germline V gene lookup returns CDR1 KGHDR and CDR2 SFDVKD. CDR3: CATSDFKLAGGPLLETQYF. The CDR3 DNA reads TGTGCCACCAGTGATTTTAAGCTAGCGGGAGGGCCTCTCTTAGAGACCCAGTACTTC.

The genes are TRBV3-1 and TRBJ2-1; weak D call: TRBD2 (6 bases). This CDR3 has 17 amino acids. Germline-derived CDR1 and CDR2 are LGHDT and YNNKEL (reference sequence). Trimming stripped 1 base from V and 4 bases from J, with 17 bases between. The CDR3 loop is CASSQVPRTGGYNEQFF. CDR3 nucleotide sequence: TGTGCCAGCAGCCAAGTTCCGAGGACCGGAGGGTACAATGAGCAGTTCTTC.

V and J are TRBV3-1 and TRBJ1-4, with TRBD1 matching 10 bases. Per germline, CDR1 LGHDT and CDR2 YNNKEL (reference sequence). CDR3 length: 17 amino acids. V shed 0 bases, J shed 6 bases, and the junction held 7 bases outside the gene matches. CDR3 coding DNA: TGTGCCAGCAGCCAAGAGGGTAGACAGGGGGCGTATGAAAAACTGTTTTTT. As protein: CASSQEGRQGAYEKLFF.

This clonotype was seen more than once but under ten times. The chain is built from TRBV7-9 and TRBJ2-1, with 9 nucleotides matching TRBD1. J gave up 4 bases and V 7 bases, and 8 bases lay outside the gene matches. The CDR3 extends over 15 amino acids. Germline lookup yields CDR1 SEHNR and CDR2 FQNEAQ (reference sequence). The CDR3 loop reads CASTQGQGHYNEQFF. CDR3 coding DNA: TGTGCCAGCACCCAGGGACAGGGCCATTACAATGAGCAGTTCTTC.

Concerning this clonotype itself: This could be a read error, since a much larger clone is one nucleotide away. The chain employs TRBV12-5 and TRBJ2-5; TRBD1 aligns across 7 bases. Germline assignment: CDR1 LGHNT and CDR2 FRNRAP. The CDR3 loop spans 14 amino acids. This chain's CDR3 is CAGGLVDRPGAQYF. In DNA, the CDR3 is TGTGCTGGTGGTTTGGTGGACAGGCCCGGGGCCCAGTACTTC.

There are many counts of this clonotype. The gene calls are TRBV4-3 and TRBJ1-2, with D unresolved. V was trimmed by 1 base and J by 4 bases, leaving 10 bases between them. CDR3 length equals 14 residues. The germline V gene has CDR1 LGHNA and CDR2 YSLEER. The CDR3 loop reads CASSQGTSIYGYTF. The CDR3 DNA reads TGCGCCAGCAGCCAAGGAACCTCCATCTATGGCTACACCTTC.

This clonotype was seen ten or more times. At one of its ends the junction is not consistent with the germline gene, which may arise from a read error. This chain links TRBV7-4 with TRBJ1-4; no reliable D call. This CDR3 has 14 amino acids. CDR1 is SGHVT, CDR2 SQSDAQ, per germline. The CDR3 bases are TGTGCCAGCAGCTCCCACCCCTATCCCGAAAAGCTGTTTTTT. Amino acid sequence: CASSSHPYPEKLFF.

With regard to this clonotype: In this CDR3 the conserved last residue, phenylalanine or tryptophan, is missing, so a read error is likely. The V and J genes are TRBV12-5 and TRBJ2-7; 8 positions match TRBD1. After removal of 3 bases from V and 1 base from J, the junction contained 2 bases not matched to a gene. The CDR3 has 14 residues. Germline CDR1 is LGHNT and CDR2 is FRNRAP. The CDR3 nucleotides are TGTGCTAGTGGTTTAGACAGGGGTTCCTACGAGCAGTACTCC. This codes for CASGLDRGSYEQYS.

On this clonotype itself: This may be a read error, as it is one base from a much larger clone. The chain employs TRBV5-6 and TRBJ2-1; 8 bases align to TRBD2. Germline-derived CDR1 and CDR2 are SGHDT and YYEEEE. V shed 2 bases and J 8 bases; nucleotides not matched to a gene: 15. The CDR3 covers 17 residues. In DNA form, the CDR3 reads TGTGCCAGCAGCTTAGAGGGCCAGGGGACTAGGAGGGATGAGCAGTTCTTC. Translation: CASSLEGQGTRRDEQFF.

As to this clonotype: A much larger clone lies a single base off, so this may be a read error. CDR3 DNA: TGCAATGCTAGCATCTCAAGGGAAGGCCTTTCCTACGAGCAGTACTTC. It translates to CNASISREGLSYEQYF. This chain links TRBV20-1 with TRBJ2-7; the D gene is possibly TRBD2 (5 bases). This CDR3 is built from 16 residues. The germline V gene encodes CDR1 DFQATT and CDR2 SNEGSKA (reference sequence).

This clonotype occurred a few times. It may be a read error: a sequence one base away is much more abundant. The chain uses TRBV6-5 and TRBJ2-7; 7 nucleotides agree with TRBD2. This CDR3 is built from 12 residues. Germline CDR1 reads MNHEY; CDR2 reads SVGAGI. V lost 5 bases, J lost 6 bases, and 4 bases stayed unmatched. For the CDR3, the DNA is TGTGCCAGCAGTCCAAGGACTAGCGAGCAGTACTTC. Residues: CASSPRTSEQYF.